This TCR beta chain emerged from a study of blood T cell repertoires in COVID-19. Clones were sequenced by immunoSEQ multiplex PCR, and TCRdb holds only the in-frame ones, with some missing. The repertoire includes about 24,000 clones, roughly nine tenths of them detected once, and approximately 25% sits in the top ten. V lost 6 bases and J 6 bases, leaving 14 bases between the germline ends. Germline CDR1 and CDR2: KGHSH and LQKENI. This CDR3 contains 13 residues. The V and J genes are TRBV18 and TRBJ1-1, with D uncertain. The sample consisted of peripheral blood. The source of this sequence is a man between 65 and 85 years old with COVID-19, enrolled during active disease. This CDR3 reads CASSEERPPEAFF. The CDR3 DNA reads as TGTGCCAGCTCGGAGGAGAGGCCCCCTGAAGCTTTCTTT.